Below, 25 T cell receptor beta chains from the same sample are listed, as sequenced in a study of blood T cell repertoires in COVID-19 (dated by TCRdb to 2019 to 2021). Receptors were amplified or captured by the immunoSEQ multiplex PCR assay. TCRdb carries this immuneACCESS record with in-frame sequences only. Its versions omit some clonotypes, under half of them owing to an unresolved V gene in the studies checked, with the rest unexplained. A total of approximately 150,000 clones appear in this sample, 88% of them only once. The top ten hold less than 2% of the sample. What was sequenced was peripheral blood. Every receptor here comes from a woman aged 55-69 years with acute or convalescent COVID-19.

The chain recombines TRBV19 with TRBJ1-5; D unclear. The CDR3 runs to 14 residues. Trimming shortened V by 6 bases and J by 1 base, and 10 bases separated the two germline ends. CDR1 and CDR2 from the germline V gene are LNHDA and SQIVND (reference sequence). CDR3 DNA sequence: TGTGCCAGTAGGTCCAGGCAAAGCAATCAGCCCCAGCATTTT. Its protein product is CASRSRQSNQPQHF.

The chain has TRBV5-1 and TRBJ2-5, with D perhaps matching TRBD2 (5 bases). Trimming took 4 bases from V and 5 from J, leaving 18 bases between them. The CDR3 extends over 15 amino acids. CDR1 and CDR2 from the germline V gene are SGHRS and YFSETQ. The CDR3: CASSLLLGGQETQYF. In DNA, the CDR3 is TGCGCCAGCAGCCTTTTACTAGGCGGGCAGGAGACCCAGTACTTC.

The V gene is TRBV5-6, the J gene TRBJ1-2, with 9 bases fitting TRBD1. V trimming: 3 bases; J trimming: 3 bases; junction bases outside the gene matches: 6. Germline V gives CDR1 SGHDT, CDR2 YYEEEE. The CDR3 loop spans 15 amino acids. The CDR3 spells CASSSRTGVDYGYTF. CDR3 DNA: TGTGCCAGCAGCTCTAGGACAGGGGTCGACTATGGCTACACCTTC.

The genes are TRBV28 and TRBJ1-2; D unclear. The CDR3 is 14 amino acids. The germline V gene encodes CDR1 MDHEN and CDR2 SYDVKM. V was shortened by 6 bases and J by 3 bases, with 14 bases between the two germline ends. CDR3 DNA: TGTGCCAGCAGACGGGAGACCAATTACTATGGCTACACCTTC. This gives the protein CASRRETNYYGYTF.

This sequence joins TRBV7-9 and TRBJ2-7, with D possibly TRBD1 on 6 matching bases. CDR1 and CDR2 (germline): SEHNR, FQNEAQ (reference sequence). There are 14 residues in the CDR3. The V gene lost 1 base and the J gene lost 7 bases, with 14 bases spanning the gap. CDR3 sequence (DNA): TGTGCCAGCAGCTTAGGCCAGGGGATGGGTGAGCAGTACTTC. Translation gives CASSLGQGMGEQYF.

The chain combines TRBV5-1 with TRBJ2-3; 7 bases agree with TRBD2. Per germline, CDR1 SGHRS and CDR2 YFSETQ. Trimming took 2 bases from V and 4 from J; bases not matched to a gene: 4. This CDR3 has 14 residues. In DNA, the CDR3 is TGCGCCAGCAGCTTTAGTGGGGGGGCAGATACGCAGTATTTT. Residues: CASSFSGGADTQYF.

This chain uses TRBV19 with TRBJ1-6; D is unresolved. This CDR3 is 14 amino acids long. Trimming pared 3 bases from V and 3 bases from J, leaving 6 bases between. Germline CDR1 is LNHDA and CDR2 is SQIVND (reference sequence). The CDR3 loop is CASSIPSYNSPLHF. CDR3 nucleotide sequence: TGTGCCAGTAGTATTCCCAGCTATAATTCACCCCTCCACTTT.

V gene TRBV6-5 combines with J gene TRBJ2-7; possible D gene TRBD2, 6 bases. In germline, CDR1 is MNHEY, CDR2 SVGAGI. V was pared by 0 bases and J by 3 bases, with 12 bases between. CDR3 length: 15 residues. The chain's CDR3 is CASSYSIGGIYEQYF. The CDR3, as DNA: TGTGCCAGCAGTTACTCGATCGGGGGTATCTACGAGCAGTACTTC.

This CDR3 is CASSPYRGSAFNQPQHF. Written as DNA, the CDR3 is TGTGCCAGCAGTCCGTACAGGGGGAGTGCGTTCAATCAGCCCCAGCATTTT. The chain carries TRBV6-6 and TRBJ1-5; TRBD1 matches 8 bases. CDR3 length equals 17 residues. The trim removed 5 bases at V and 3 bases at J, leaving 12 bases unmatched. Germline V lookup: CDR1 MNHNY, CDR2 SVGAGI (reference sequence).

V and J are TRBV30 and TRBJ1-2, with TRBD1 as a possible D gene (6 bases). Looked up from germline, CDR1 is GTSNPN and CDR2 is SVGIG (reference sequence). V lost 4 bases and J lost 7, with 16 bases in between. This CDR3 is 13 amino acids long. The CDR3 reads CAWTQGQVSGYTF. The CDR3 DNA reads TGTGCCTGGACCCAGGGGCAAGTTTCTGGCTACACCTTC. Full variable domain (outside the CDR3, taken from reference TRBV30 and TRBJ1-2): SQTIHQWPATLVQPVGSPLSLECTVEGTSNPNLYWYRQAAGRGLQLLFYSVGIGQISSEVPQNLSASRPQDRQFILSSKKLLLSDSGFYLCAWTQGQVSGYTFGSGTRLTVV.

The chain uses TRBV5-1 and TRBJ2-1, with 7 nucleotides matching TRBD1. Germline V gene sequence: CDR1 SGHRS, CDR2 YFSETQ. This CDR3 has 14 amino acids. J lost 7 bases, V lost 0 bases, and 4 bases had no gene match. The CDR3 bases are TGCGCCAGCAGCTTGGGACAGGGAGTTAATGAGCAGTTCTTC. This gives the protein CASSLGQGVNEQFF.

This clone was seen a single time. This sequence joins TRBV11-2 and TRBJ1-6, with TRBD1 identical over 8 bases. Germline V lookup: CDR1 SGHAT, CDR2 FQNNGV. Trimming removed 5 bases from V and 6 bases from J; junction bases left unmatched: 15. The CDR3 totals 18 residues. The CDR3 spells CASSARTGSHGVNSPLHF. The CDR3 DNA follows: TGTGCCAGCAGCGCAAGGACAGGGTCCCACGGGGTTAATTCACCCCTCCACTTT.

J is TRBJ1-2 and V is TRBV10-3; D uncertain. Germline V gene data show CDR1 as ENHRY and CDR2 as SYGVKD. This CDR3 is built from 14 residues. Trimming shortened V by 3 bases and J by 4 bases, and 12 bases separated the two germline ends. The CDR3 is CAISEVRTLYGYTF. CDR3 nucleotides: TGTGCCATCAGTGAAGTGAGGACTCTCTATGGCTACACCTTC.

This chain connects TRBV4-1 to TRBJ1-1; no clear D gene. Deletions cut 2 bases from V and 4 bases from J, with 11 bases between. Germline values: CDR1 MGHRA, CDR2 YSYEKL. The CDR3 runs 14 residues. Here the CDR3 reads CASSQRSRSTEAFF. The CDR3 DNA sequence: TGCGCCAGCAGCCAACGTAGCCGGAGCACTGAAGCTTTCTTT.

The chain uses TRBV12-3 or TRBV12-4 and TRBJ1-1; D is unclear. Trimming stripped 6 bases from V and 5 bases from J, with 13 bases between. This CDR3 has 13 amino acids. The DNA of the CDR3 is TGTGCCAGCAGAAGCGAGGGTCGTACTGAAGCTTTCTTT. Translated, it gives CASRSEGRTEAFF.

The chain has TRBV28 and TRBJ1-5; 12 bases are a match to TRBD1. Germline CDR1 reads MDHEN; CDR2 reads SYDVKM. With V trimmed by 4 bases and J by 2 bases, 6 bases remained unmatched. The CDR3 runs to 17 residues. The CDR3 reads CASSSGQGAFGNQPQHF. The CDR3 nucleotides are TGTGCCAGCAGTTCGGGACAGGGGGCGTTTGGCAATCAGCCCCAGCATTTT.

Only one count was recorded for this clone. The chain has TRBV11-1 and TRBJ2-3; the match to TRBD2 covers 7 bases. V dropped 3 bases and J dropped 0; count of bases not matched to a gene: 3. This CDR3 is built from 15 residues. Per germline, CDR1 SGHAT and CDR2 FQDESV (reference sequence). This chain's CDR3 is CASSFMGGSTDTQYF. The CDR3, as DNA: TGTGCCAGCAGCTTCATGGGGGGGAGCACAGATACGCAGTATTTT.

The CDR3 protein is CASSTSGHGTDTQYF. The CDR3 region has the DNA TGTGCCAGCAGCACCTCGGGACACGGCACAGATACGCAGTATTTT. The V call is TRBV7-3, the J call TRBJ2-3, with a possible D match to TRBD1 (6 bases). Germline V gives CDR1 SGHTA, CDR2 FQGTGA. This CDR3 comprises 15 residues. With 5 bases removed from V and 1 base from J, the gap between germline ends came to 13 bases.

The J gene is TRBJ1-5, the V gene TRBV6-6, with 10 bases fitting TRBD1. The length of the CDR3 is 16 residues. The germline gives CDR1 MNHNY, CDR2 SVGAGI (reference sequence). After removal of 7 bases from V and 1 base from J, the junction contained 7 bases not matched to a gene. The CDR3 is CASNLDRGRSNQPQHF. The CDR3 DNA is TGTGCCAGCAATCTCGACAGGGGGCGAAGCAATCAGCCCCAGCATTTT.

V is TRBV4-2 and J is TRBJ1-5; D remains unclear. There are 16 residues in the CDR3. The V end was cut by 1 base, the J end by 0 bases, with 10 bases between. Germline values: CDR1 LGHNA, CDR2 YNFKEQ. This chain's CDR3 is CASSQGSRNSNQPQHF. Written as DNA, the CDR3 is TGTGCCAGCAGCCAAGGCAGTCGTAATAGCAATCAGCCCCAGCATTTT.

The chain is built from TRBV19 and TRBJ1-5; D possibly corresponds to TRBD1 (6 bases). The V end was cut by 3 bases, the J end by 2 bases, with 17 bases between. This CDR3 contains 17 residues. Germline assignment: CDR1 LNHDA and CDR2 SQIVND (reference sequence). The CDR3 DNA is TGTGCCAGTAGTATCCCCGTCGACAGGTTGGGCAATCAGCCCCAGCATTTT. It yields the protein CASSIPVDRLGNQPQHF.

CDR3 nucleotide sequence: TGTGCCAGCAGTTTTGGGGGCGCAGAGACCCAGTACTTC. Translation: CASSFGGAETQYF. The chain recombines TRBV28 with TRBJ2-5, with D possibly being TRBD1 (6 bases). The V end lost 3 bases, the J end lost 4 bases, and 9 bases lay between the germline ends. The germline gives CDR1 MDHEN, CDR2 SYDVKM. The CDR3 totals 13 residues.

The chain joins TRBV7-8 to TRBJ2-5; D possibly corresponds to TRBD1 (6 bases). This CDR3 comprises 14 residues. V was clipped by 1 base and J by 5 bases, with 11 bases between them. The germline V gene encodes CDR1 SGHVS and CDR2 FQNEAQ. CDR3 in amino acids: CASSLGRTVETQYF. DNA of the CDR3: TGTGCCAGCAGCTTAGGGAGGACAGTCGAGACCCAGTACTTC.

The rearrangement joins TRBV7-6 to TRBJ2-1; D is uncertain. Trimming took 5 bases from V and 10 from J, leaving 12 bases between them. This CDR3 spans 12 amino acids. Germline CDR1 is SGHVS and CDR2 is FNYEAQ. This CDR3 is CASSTRQGEQFF. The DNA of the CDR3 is TGTGCCAGCAGCACCCGACAAGGCGAGCAGTTCTTC.

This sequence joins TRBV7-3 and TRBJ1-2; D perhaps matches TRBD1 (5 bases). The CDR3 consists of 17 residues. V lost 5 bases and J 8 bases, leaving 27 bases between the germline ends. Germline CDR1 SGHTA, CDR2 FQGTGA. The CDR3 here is CASSPSAGFAKSSGYTF. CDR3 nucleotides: TGTGCCAGCAGCCCCTCTGCAGGGTTCGCAAAATCGAGCGGCTACACCTTC.